This entry lists 11 T cell receptor beta chains sequenced from one sample in a study of T cell changes during pregnancy in multiple sclerosis (dated by TCRdb to 2018 to 2020). The library was prepared using the immunoSEQ multiplex PCR assay. TCRdb limited this immuneACCESS table to in-frame rearrangements with V and J called. A share of clones is missing; checked studies link under half to unresolved V genes, and the rest is unexplained. For this sample there are tens of thousands of clones; roughly 92% appear just once. Roughly 2% of the sample is in the top ten clones. This specimen consisted of peripheral blood, obtained in the second trimester of pregnancy. These TCRs come from a female donor with multiple sclerosis, enrolled in a pregnancy study.

In the case of this clone: Germline and junction disagree at one end, which may indicate a read error. The chain couples TRBV6-1 to TRBJ2-4; D gene uncertain. Germline assignment: CDR1 MNHNS and CDR2 SASEGT. This CDR3 spans 12 amino acids. The CDR3 DNA reads TGTGCCAGCAGTGAAGCCAACCATCCTCGGGACTTC. Its protein product is CASSEANHPRDF.

The rearrangement uses TRBV6-1 and TRBJ2-1, with D possibly TRBD2 on 6 matching bases. Germline V gene lookup returns CDR1 MNHNS and CDR2 SASEGT. The ends were cut back, 2 bases at V and 0 bases at J, with 8 bases in the middle. CDR3 length equals 15 residues. For the CDR3, the DNA is TGTGCCAGCAGTGAACGGGGGAGCTCCTACAATGAGCAGTTCTTC. This codes for CASSERGSSYNEQFF.

The chain links TRBV5-5 to TRBJ2-7, with D unresolved. Germline-derived CDR1 and CDR2 are SGHKS and YYEKEE (reference sequence). Trimming removed 7 bases from V and 5 bases from J, with 19 bases in between. The CDR3 is 14 amino acids. CDR3 region: CASGSFDRTNEQYF. CDR3 nucleotide sequence: TGTGCCAGCGGTAGCTTTGACCGCACCAACGAGCAGTACTTC.

The chain carries TRBV4-3 and TRBJ1-2; maybe TRBD1 (5 bases). Per the germline V gene, CDR1 is LGHNA and CDR2 is YSLEER. The CDR3 contains 18 residues. Trimming took off 0 bases at V and 1 base at J, with 18 bases between the two ends. For the CDR3, the DNA is TGCGCCAGCAGCCAAGATGGTTTAGGGGCAGGGAATAACTATGGCTACACCTTC. Its protein is CASSQDGLGAGNNYGYTF.

V is TRBV2 and J is TRBJ1-1; D not certain. CDR3 length equals 12 residues. V dropped 5 bases and J dropped 7 bases, with 11 bases sitting between them. Germline V gene data show CDR1 as SNHLY and CDR2 as FYNNEI. The CDR3, as DNA: TGTGCCAGCAGTAGCCCTAGGATTGAAGCTTTCTTT. This encodes CASSSPRIEAFF.

The chain employs TRBV27 and TRBJ1-2; a possible D gene is TRBD1 (5 bases). Germline-derived CDR1 and CDR2 are MNHEY and SMNVEV (reference sequence). The CDR3 totals 13 residues. Trimming cost V 6 bases and J 1 base, with 9 bases left between them. CDR3: CASRTANNYGYTF. Written as DNA, the CDR3 is TGTGCCAGCAGGACAGCCAATAACTATGGCTACACCTTC.

This clone came up once. V and J are TRBV7-9 and TRBJ2-1; possible D gene TRBD1, 6 bases. The V end was cut by 4 bases, the J end by 14 bases, with 12 bases between. The CDR3 has 11 residues. The germline gives CDR1 SEHNR, CDR2 FQNEAQ (reference sequence). The CDR3, as DNA: TGTGCCAGCAGCTCTCGGACAGAGAAGTTCTTC. As protein: CASSSRTEKFF.

The gene calls are TRBV9 and TRBJ2-6, with a weak D call TRBD1 (5 bases). The V gene's germline CDR1 is SGDLS and CDR2 YYNGEE. V lost 0 bases, J lost 2 bases, and 12 bases lay in between. There are 17 residues in the CDR3. CDR3 region: CASSVDLTVTGANVLTF. The CDR3 DNA follows: TGTGCCAGCAGCGTAGACTTGACAGTGACTGGGGCCAACGTCCTGACTTTC.

The chain recombines TRBV29-1 with TRBJ2-1, with D perhaps matching TRBD2 (6 bases). Germline V gives CDR1 SQVTM, CDR2 ANQGSEA. Trimming stripped 0 bases from V and 14 bases from J, with 17 bases between. The CDR3 runs 13 residues. The CDR3 nucleotides read TGCAGCGTTGAAGAGGGTGGAGGGCCCAAAGAGTTCTTC. It codes for CSVEEGGGPKEFF.

The chain links TRBV5-1 to TRBJ2-5, with D tentatively TRBD1 (5 bases). The CDR3 covers 15 residues. Trimming took off 0 bases at V and 4 bases at J, with 13 bases between the two ends. Germline V gives CDR1 SGHRS, CDR2 YFSETQ. This CDR3 is CASSLAQGVGETQYF. The CDR3 DNA reads TGCGCCAGCAGCTTGGCTCAAGGGGTGGGAGAGACCCAGTACTTC.

This sequence joins TRBV11-3 and TRBJ1-4; D perhaps matches TRBD1 (5 bases). The CDR3 runs 15 residues. Germline loops: CDR1 SGHNT, CDR2 YENEEA. The germline V and J ends were trimmed by 5 bases and 8 bases, with 18 bases remaining between them. This CDR3 reads CASSLGEGLKEKLFF. CDR3 in DNA: TGTGCCAGCAGCCTAGGGGAGGGTCTCAAAGAAAAACTGTTTTTT.